Listed below are T cell receptor beta chains from one sample, sequenced in a study of beta chain features in type 1 diabetes. Libraries were prepared by immunoSEQ multiplex PCR; TCRdb keeps only in-frame clonotypes and omits some of them. The sample comprises tens of thousands of clones, roughly half of which are singletons, and around 0.7% rests with the top ten. Sequencing used central memory CD4+ T cells from blood. The receptor set was obtained from a man aged 25-40 years with type 1 diabetes. The CDR3 runs from the conserved cysteine through the conserved F or W. D genes are given only for firm matches. Not all rows give a size; the values are once, few, many and, for expanded clones, a class.

size: -; V: TRBV5-1; J: TRBJ2-1; D: -; CDR3: CASSRTGRGPYNEQFF; DNA: TGCGCCAGCAGCAGGACTGGACGAGGCCCCTACAATGAGCAGTTCTTC
size: -; V: TRBV9; J: TRBJ1-6; D: TRBD1; CDR3: CASSVGAGGYYNSPLHF; DNA: TGTGCCAGCAGCGTAGGGGCAGGGGGATATTATAATTCACCCCTCCACTTT
size: -; V: TRBV7-9; J: TRBJ2-1; D: TRBD2; CDR3: CASSLASGGYNEQFF; DNA: TGTGCCAGCAGCTTAGCTAGCGGGGGGTACAATGAGCAGTTCTTC
size: few; V: TRBV7-9; J: TRBJ2-1; D: TRBD2; CDR3: CASSQGTSGLGEQFF; DNA: TGTGCCAGCAGCCAAGGGACTAGCGGCCTGGGGGAGCAGTTCTTC
size: few; V: TRBV11-3; J: TRBJ2-7; D: -; CDR3: CASSLDAPQGYYEQYF; DNA: TGTGCCAGCAGCTTAGATGCCCCACAGGGCTACTACGAGCAGTACTTC
size: -; V: TRBV2; J: TRBJ1-2; D: -; CDR3: CASSGQAERGYTF; DNA: TGTGCCAGCAGTGGACAGGCTGAGCGTGGCTACACCTTC
size: -; V: TRBV18; J: TRBJ2-7; D: TRBD2; CDR3: CASSPTLAGGSSYEQYF; DNA: TGTGCCAGCTCACCAACACTAGCGGGAGGGAGCTCCTACGAGCAGTACTTC
size: -; V: TRBV29-1; J: TRBJ1-2; D: -; CDR3: CSVESGRDYGYTF; DNA: TGCAGCGTTGAGTCAGGGAGGGACTATGGCTACACCTTC
size: -; V: TRBV2; J: TRBJ2-1; D: -; CDR3: CASSRFDGAYNEQFF; DNA: TGTGCCAGCAGTCGGTTTGACGGAGCCTACAATGAGCAGTTCTTC
size: once; V: TRBV5-1; J: TRBJ2-7; D: TRBD2; CDR3: CASSLGGGMYEQYF; DNA: TGCGCCAGCAGCTTGGGGGGAGGGATGTACGAGCAGTACTTC
size: -; V: TRBV11-3; J: TRBJ2-5; D: TRBD2; CDR3: CASSTGTSGGPEAQYF; DNA: TGTGCCAGCAGCACCGGGACTAGCGGGGGCCCGGAGGCCCAGTACTTC
size: -; V: TRBV11-2; J: TRBJ1-1; D: TRBD1; CDR3: CASSPWTGGEAFF; DNA: TGTGCCAGCAGCCCGTGGACAGGGGGTGAAGCTTTCTTT
size: -; V: TRBV4-1; J: TRBJ2-1; D: TRBD2; CDR3: CASKRGASGISYNEQFF; DNA: TGCGCCAGCAAGCGGGGGGCTAGCGGGATCTCCTACAATGAGCAGTTCTTC
size: few; V: TRBV4-1; J: TRBJ1-4; D: -; CDR3: CASSQDREKGLNNEKLFF; DNA: TGCGCCAGCAGCCAAGATCGCGAAAAGGGACTCAATAATGAAAAACTGTTTTTT
size: -; V: TRBV7-7; J: TRBJ2-5; D: TRBD2; CDR3: CASSLGLAGGQETQYF; DNA: TGTGCCAGCAGCCTGGGACTAGCGGGAGGGCAAGAGACCCAGTACTTC
size: -; V: TRBV28; J: TRBJ1-1; D: -; CDR3: CASSYPDRNTEAFF; DNA: TGTGCCAGCAGTTACCCAGACAGGAACACTGAAGCTTTCTTT
size: -; V: TRBV18; J: TRBJ2-7; D: TRBD2; CDR3: CASSSSTSYYEQYF; DNA: TGTGCCAGCTCATCGTCGACTAGCTATTACGAGCAGTACTTC
size: -; V: TRBV5-6; J: TRBJ1-2; D: -; CDR3: CASSFGGARSANYGYTF; DNA: TGTGCCAGCAGCTTCGGAGGGGCCCGTTCAGCTAACTATGGCTACACCTTC
size: few; V: TRBV19; J: TRBJ2-1; D: TRBD2; CDR3: CASSIGYLAGGRLGFF; DNA: TGTGCCAGTAGTATTGGGTATCTAGCGGGGGGCCGCCTGGGGTTCTTC
size: -; V: TRBV30; J: TRBJ1-1; D: TRBD1; CDR3: CACNRDRNTEAFF; DNA: TGTGCCTGCAACCGGGACAGGAACACTGAAGCTTTCTTT
size: -; V: TRBV11-2; J: TRBJ2-3; D: -; CDR3: CASSLDAIAAGTDTQYF; DNA: TGTGCCAGCAGCTTAGATGCGATAGCGGCAGGTACAGATACGCAGTATTTT
size: few; V: TRBV7-9; J: TRBJ2-7; D: -; CDR3: CASSSSSGIPYF; DNA: TGTGCCAGCAGCTCCTCCTCAGGGATTCCCTACTTC
size: -; V: TRBV2; J: TRBJ1-1; D: TRBD1; CDR3: CASSKTGGANTEAFF; DNA: TGTGCCAGCAGTAAGACAGGGGGCGCGAACACTGAAGCTTTCTTT
size: -; V: TRBV4-2; J: TRBJ2-1; D: -; CDR3: CASSLSDEQFF; DNA: TGTGCCAGCAGCCTTTCCGATGAGCAGTTCTTC
size: few; V: TRBV2; J: TRBJ2-7; D: TRBD1; CDR3: CATQGAQGPLEQYF; DNA: TGTGCCACTCAGGGGGCGCAGGGTCCCCTCGAGCAGTACTTC
size: few; V: TRBV4-1; J: TRBJ1-1; D: TRBD1; CDR3: CASSQDEDRANTEAFF; DNA: TGCGCCAGCAGCCAAGATGAGGACAGGGCGAACACTGAAGCTTTCTTT
size: few; V: TRBV5-1; J: TRBJ1-1; D: TRBD1; CDR3: CASSLGPPTGGGTEAFF; DNA: TGCGCCAGCAGCTTGGGGCCCCCGACAGGGGGGGGCACTGAAGCTTTCTTT
size: few; V: TRBV5-6; J: TRBJ2-1; D: TRBD2; CDR3: CASSSLGGGAYNEQFF; DNA: TGTGCCAGCAGCTCGCTTGGCGGGGGGGCCTACAATGAGCAGTTCTTC
size: few; V: TRBV25-1; J: TRBJ2-1; D: -; CDR3: CASSDYIGGSSYNEQFF; DNA: TGTGCCAGCAGTGATTACATAGGGGGTTCGTCATACAATGAGCAGTTCTTC
size: -; V: TRBV4-2; J: TRBJ2-1; D: -; CDR3: CASSQERVWHEQFF; DNA: TGTGCCAGCAGCCAAGAGAGGGTTTGGCATGAGCAGTTCTTC
size: -; V: TRBV29-1; J: TRBJ2-3; D: -; CDR3: CSQRIGKVTSTDTQYF; DNA: TGCAGCCAGCGTATCGGGAAGGTGACTAGCACAGATACGCAGTATTTT
size: -; V: TRBV7-9; J: TRBJ2-5; D: TRBD2; CDR3: CASSASGRGETQYF; DNA: TGTGCCAGCAGCGCTAGCGGGAGAGGGGAGACCCAGTACTTC
size: -; V: TRBV19; J: TRBJ1-1; D: -; CDR3: CASSRPRPRGAEAFF; DNA: TGTGCCAGTAGTCGCCCGCGGCCCCGAGGCGCTGAAGCTTTCTTT
size: -; V: TRBV7-8; J: TRBJ2-1; D: -; CDR3: CASRQGPYNEQFF; DNA: TGTGCCAGCAGGCAGGGGCCCTACAATGAGCAGTTCTTC
size: -; V: TRBV5-1; J: TRBJ1-1; D: TRBD1; CDR3: CASSPGTGGLEAFF; DNA: TGCGCCAGCAGCCCGGGGACAGGCGGGCTTGAAGCTTTCTTT
size: few; V: TRBV29-1; J: TRBJ2-5; D: -; CDR3: CSARGGQTQETQYF; DNA: TGCAGCGCTCGGGGAGGCCAGACTCAAGAGACCCAGTACTTC
size: -; V: TRBV13; J: TRBJ2-3; D: TRBD2; CDR3: CASSLGLGTSVDTQYF; DNA: TGTGCCAGCAGCTTAGGCCTTGGGACTAGCGTGGATACGCAGTATTTT
size: few; V: TRBV6-1; J: TRBJ2-3; D: TRBD2; CDR3: CASRRAGGPDTQYF; DNA: TGTGCCAGCAGAAGGGCGGGAGGGCCGGATACGCAGTATTTT
size: few; V: TRBV11-2; J: TRBJ1-1; D: TRBD1; CDR3: CASSPRTGGPLMNTEAFF; DNA: TGTGCCAGCAGCCCCAGGACAGGGGGACCCCTCATGAACACTGAAGCTTTCTTT
size: -; V: TRBV4-2; J: TRBJ1-2; D: -; CDR3: CASSQAGTQGNYGYTF; DNA: TGTGCCAGCAGCCAGGCAGGGACACAGGGCAACTATGGCTACACCTTC
size: -; V: TRBV2; J: TRBJ1-2; D: TRBD1; CDR3: CASSGVTGGYTF; DNA: TGTGCCAGCAGTGGGGTGACAGGGGGCTACACCTTC
size: -; V: TRBV7-6; J: TRBJ2-5; D: TRBD1; CDR3: CASSLETGWETQYF; DNA: TGTGCCAGCAGCTTAGAGACAGGGTGGGAGACCCAGTACTTC
size: few; V: TRBV6-1; J: TRBJ2-5; D: -; CDR3: CASRDPTVVQETQYF; DNA: TGTGCCAGCAGAGACCCGACAGTCGTCCAGGAGACCCAGTACTTC
size: medium-sized; V: TRBV27; J: TRBJ2-5; D: -; CDR3: CASSSPPAGGTQYF; DNA: TGTGCCAGCAGTTCCCCCCCGGCGGGCGGGACCCAGTACTTC
size: -; V: TRBV4-2; J: TRBJ1-1; D: TRBD1; CDR3: CASSQGDRLNTEAFF; DNA: TGTGCCAGCAGCCAAGGGGACAGATTAAATACTGAAGCTTTCTTT
size: -; V: TRBV7-9; J: TRBJ2-7; D: -; CDR3: CASSFGGGSQSSYEQYF; DNA: TGTGCCAGCAGCTTCGGTGGGGGGAGTCAAAGCTCCTACGAGCAGTACTTC
size: -; V: TRBV7-9; J: TRBJ2-7; D: TRBD2; CDR3: CASSPRLAGGTHEQYF; DNA: TGTGCCAGCAGCCCACGCCTAGCGGGAGGGACCCACGAGCAGTACTTC
size: few; V: TRBV7-8; J: TRBJ2-1; D: -; CDR3: CASSLGLYNEQFF; DNA: TGTGCCAGCAGCTTAGGGCTTTACAATGAGCAGTTCTTC
size: -; V: TRBV5-1; J: TRBJ1-2; D: -; CDR3: CASSFERANYGYTF; DNA: TGCGCCAGCAGCTTTGAGAGGGCCAACTATGGCTACACCTTC
size: -; V: TRBV5-1; J: TRBJ2-6; D: -; CDR3: CASSLGTQGFSGANVLTF; DNA: TGCGCCAGCAGCTTGGGGACACAGGGCTTCTCTGGGGCCAACGTCCTGACTTTC
size: medium-sized; V: TRBV7-9; J: TRBJ2-5; D: -; CDR3: CASSLARGFAETQYF; DNA: TGTGCCAGCAGCTTAGCGCGCGGGTTCGCGGAGACCCAGTACTTC
size: -; V: TRBV5-1; J: TRBJ2-5; D: TRBD2; CDR3: CASTPGGSGGFQETQYF; DNA: TGCGCCAGCACCCCAGGGGGAAGCGGGGGGTTCCAAGAGACCCAGTACTTC
size: few; V: TRBV10-3; J: TRBJ2-3; D: TRBD2; CDR3: CAISDLAVGGDTQYF; DNA: TGTGCCATCAGTGACCTAGCGGTCGGTGGGGATACGCAGTATTTT
size: few; V: TRBV5-1; J: TRBJ2-1; D: TRBD2; CDR3: CASSSSGTSNNEQFF; DNA: TGCGCCAGCAGCTCCAGCGGGACCTCAAACAATGAGCAGTTCTTC
size: -; V: TRBV7-9; J: TRBJ1-2; D: TRBD1; CDR3: CASSLGGQGNYGYTF; DNA: TGTGCCAGCAGCTTAGGGGGACAGGGCAACTATGGCTACACCTTC
size: -; V: TRBV6-1; J: TRBJ2-7; D: -; CDR3: CASSEPGSYEQYF; DNA: TGTGCCAGCAGTGAACCGGGATCCTACGAGCAGTACTTC
size: -; V: TRBV2; J: TRBJ2-7; D: -; CDR3: CASSTDFSSYEQYF; DNA: TGTGCCAGCAGTACTGACTTTAGCTCCTACGAGCAGTACTTC
size: -; V: TRBV19; J: TRBJ1-6; D: TRBD1; CDR3: CASKDRGNSPLHF; DNA: TGTGCCAGTAAAGACAGGGGTAATTCACCCCTCCACTTT
size: -; V: TRBV5-1; J: TRBJ1-1; D: -; CDR3: CASSLRTDETEAFF; DNA: TGCGCCAGCAGCTTAAGGACAGATGAAACTGAAGCTTTCTTT